The present T cell receptor (beta chain) was sequenced within a study of CD8 T cells in ankylosing spondylitis. TCRdb independently ran MiXCR on the 5' RACE reads; one entry per CDR3 protein. The sample has fewer than 200,000 distinct CDR3 sequences, just over 9.5% seen once. This receptor was obtained from a female donor with ankylosing spondylitis or in good health (not recorded which). The sequenced material came from blood, either unsorted or a sorted T cell fraction (not recorded which).

The CDR3 here is CASTHRGLEAFF. CDR3 coding DNA: TGTGCCAGCACGCACAGGGGGCTTGAAGCTTTCTTT. V and J are TRBV12-3 or TRBV12-4 and TRBJ1-1, with TRBD1 matching over 9 bases. The CDR3 has 12 amino acids. Trimming cost V 7 bases and J 7 bases; bases outside gene matches: 4.